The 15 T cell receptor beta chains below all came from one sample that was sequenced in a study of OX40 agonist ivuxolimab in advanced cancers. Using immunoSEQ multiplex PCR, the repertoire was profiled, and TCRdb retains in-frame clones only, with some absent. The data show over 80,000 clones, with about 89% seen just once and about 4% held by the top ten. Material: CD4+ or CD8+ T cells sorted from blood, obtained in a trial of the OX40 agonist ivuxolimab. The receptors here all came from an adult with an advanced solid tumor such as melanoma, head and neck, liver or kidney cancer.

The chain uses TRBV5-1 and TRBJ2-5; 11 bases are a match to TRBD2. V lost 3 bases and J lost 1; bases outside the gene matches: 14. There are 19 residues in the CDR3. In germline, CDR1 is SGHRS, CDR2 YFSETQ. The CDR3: CASSWGILAGGGTQETQYF. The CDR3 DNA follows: TGCGCCAGCAGCTGGGGAATTCTAGCGGGAGGTGGCACCCAAGAGACCCAGTACTTC.

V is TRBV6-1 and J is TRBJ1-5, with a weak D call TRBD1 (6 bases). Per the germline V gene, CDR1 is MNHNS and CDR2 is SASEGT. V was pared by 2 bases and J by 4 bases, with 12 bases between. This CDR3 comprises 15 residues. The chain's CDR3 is CASSENRVGNQPQHF. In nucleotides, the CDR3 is TGTGCCAGCAGTGAAAACAGGGTAGGGAATCAGCCCCAGCATTTT.

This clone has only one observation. The chain's CDR3 is CASSRPDRDRTEAFF. The CDR3 DNA is TGCGCCAGCAGCCGACCGGACAGGGATCGCACTGAAGCTTTCTTT. The V and J genes are TRBV5-1 and TRBJ1-1; TRBD1 agrees at 8 bases. There are 15 residues in the CDR3. Germline V lookup: CDR1 SGHRS, CDR2 YFSETQ. The trim removed 4 bases at V and 4 bases at J, leaving 9 bases unmatched.

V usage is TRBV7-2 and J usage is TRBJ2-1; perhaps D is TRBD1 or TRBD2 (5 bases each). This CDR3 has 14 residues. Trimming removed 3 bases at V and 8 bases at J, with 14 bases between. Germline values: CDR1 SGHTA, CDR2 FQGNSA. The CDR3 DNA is TGTGCCAGCAGCTTCTCGGGGCTGGTCGATGAGCAGTTCTTC. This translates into CASSFSGLVDEQFF.

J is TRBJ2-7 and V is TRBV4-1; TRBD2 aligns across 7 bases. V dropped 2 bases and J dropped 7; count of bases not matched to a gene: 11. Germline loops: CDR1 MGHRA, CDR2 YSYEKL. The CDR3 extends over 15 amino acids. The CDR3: CASSQQRDPYKEQYV. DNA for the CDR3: TGCGCCAGCAGCCAACAGCGGGATCCTTATAAAGAGCAGTACGTC.

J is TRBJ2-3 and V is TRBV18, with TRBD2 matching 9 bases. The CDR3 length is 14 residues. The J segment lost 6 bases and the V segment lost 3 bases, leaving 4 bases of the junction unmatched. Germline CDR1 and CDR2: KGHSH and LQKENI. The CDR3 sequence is CASSPSGGLDTQYF. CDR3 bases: TGTGCCAGCTCACCTAGCGGGGGTTTGGATACGCAGTATTTT.

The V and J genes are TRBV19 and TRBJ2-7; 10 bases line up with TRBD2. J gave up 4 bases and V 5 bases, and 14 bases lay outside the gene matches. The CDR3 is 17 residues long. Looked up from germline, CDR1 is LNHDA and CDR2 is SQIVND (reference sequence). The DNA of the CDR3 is TGTGCCAGTAGTCTAGCCTGCCAGCGGGAGGGCCGGTACGAGCAGTACGTC. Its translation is CASSLACQREGRYEQYV.

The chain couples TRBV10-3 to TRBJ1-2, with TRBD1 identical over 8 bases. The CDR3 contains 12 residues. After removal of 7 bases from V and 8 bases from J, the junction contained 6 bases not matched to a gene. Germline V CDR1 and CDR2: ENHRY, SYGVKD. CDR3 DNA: TGTGCCATCAATCTGGACAGGGAGGGCTACACCTTC. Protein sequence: CAINLDREGYTF.

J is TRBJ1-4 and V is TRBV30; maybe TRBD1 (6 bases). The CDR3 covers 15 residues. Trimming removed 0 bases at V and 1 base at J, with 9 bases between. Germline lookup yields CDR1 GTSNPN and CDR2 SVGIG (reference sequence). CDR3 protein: CAWSVIGGTNEKLFF. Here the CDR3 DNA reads TGTGCCTGGAGTGTAATAGGGGGAACTAATGAAAAACTGTTTTTT.

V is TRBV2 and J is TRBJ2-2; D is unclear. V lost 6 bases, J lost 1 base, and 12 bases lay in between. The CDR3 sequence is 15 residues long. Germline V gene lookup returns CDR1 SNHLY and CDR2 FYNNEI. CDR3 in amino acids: CASSLRTGNTGELFF. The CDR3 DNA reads TGTGCCAGCAGCCTCAGGACCGGGAACACCGGGGAGCTGTTTTTT.

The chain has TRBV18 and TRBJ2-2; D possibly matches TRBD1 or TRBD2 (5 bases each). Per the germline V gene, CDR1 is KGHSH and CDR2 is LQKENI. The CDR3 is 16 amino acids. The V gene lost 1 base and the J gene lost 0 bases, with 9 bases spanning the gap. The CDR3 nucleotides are TGTGCCAGCTCACCACGAGGGGCAGCGAACACCGGGGAGCTGTTTTTT. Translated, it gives CASSPRGAANTGELFF.

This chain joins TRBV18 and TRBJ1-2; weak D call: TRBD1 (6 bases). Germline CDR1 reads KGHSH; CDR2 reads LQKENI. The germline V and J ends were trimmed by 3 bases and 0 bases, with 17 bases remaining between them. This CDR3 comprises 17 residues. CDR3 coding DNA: TGTGCCAGCTCACCGAGGGGAAACAGGGCAGCTAACTATGGCTACACCTTC. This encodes CASSPRGNRAANYGYTF.

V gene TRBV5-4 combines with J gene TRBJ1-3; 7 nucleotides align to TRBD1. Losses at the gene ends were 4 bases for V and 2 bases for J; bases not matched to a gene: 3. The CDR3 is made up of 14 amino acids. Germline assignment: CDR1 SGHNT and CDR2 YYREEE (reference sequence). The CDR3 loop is CASSQDRAGNTIYF. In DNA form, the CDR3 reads TGTGCCAGCAGCCAAGACAGGGCTGGAAACACCATATATTTT.

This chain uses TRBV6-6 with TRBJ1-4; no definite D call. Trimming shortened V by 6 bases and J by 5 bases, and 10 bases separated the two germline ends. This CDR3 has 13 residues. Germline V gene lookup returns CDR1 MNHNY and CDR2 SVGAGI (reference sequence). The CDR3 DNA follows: TGTGCCAGCAGCCCTGGTAGGAATGAAAAACTGTTTTTT. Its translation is CASSPGRNEKLFF.

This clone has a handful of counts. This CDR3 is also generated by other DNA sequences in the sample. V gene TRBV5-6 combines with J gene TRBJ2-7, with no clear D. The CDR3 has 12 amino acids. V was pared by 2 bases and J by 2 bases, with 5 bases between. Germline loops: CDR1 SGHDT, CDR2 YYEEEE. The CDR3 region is CASSFQTYEQYF. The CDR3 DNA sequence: TGTGCCAGCAGCTTTCAGACCTACGAGCAGTACTTC. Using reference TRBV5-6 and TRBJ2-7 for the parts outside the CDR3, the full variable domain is DAGVTQSPTHLIKTRGQQVTLRCSPKSGHDTVSWYQQALGQGPQFIFQYYEEEERQRGNFPDRFSGHQFPNYSSELNVNALLLGDSALYLCASSFQTYEQYFGPGTRLTVT.